This section outlines one TCR beta chain sequence together with its context. This CDR3 is 14 amino acids long. V was pared by 7 bases and J by 10 bases, with 8 bases of the junction left unmatched. CDR1 is MNHEY and CDR2 is SMNVEV in the germline V gene (reference sequence). Under the authors' procedure: Counts of nucleated cells, estimated from reference gene primer amplification, were obtained. Sequencing was performed with immunoSEQ multiplex PCR; in TCRdb, only in-frame clones are kept and a portion is missing. That table is the source of V, J and clone size, and D and trimming were worked out from the DNA. This table holds hundreds of thousands of clones, approximately 86% found once. This entry comes from a study of blood T cell repertoires in COVID-19. Whole-study context: Acute and convalescent COVID-19 specimens originated in the United States, Italy and Spain. T cells, B-cell-depleted T cells, or PBMCs supplied cDNA or gDNA.

The specimen sequenced was peripheral blood. This receptor was obtained from a woman aged 25 to 45 with acute or convalescent COVID-19. The chain has TRBV27 and TRBJ2-1, with TRBD2 matching over 12 bases. In DNA, the CDR3 is TGTGCCAGCACTAGCGGGAGGGGGGTGGTCGAGCAGTTCTTC. Amino acids: CASTSGRGVVEQFF.